The 24 T cell receptor beta chains reported below all come from one sample, sequenced in a study of Ad26.COV2.S vaccination and SARS-CoV-2 variants. Indicated treatment: 15 to 20 received Ad26.COV2.S at low or high dose, single or two shots; about 5 received placebo; per-sample allocation not given. Day 63 after the first injection of vaccine or placebo was the sampling time. Libraries were prepared by immunoSEQ multiplex PCR; TCRdb keeps only in-frame clonotypes and omits some of them. The sample has around 450,000 clones, 70% to 90% seen once. The input for sequencing was peripheral blood, taken in a trial of Ad26.COV2.S vaccine versus placebo. The receptors derive from a person between 18 and 65 years old who received the Ad26.COV2.S COVID-19 vaccine or a placebo.

The rearrangement links TRBV6-2 or TRBV6-3 to TRBJ2-7; weak D call: TRBD1 (6 bases). The germline V and J ends were trimmed by 5 bases and 4 bases, with 18 bases remaining between them. Germline values: CDR1 MNHEY, CDR2 SVGEGT. The length of the CDR3 is 15 residues. CDR3 sequence reads: CASSLSDSSLYEQYF. DNA of the CDR3: TGTGCCAGCAGTCTTTCGGACAGTTCTTTGTACGAGCAGTACTTC.

The chain uses TRBV10-1 and TRBJ2-1; weak D call: TRBD2 (6 bases). Trimming took off 0 bases at V and 4 bases at J, with 10 bases between the two ends. This CDR3 is built from 15 residues. Germline V lookup: CDR1 WNHNN, CDR2 SYGVQD (reference sequence). CDR3 amino acids: CASSESGEVYNEQFF. The CDR3, as DNA: TGCGCCAGCAGTGAGTCGGGGGAGGTTTACAATGAGCAGTTCTTC.

This chain joins TRBV5-4 and TRBJ1-2; D remains unclear. The CDR3 is 15 residues long. Germline V gene data show CDR1 as SGHNT and CDR2 as YYREEE (reference sequence). Trimming removed 0 bases from V and 5 bases from J, with 14 bases in between. The chain's CDR3 is CASSLAGHGLYGYTF. CDR3 in DNA: TGTGCCAGCAGCTTGGCGGGCCACGGTCTTTATGGCTACACCTTC.

CDR3 coding DNA: TGTGCCAGCAGTCCGCAAGGGGACCCACGCGCAGATACGCAGTATTTT. Translating gives CASSPQGDPRADTQYF. The chain is built from TRBV27 and TRBJ2-3, with D perhaps assigned TRBD1 or TRBD2 (5 bases each). The V and J ends lost 5 bases and 4 bases respectively, with 19 bases between them. The CDR3 is 16 amino acids. Germline values: CDR1 MNHEY, CDR2 SMNVEV (reference sequence).

The V gene is TRBV19, the J gene TRBJ2-1; D uncertain. V lost 3 bases and J 4 bases, leaving 7 bases between the germline ends. The V gene's germline CDR1 is LNHDA and CDR2 SQIVND (reference sequence). The length of the CDR3 is 13 residues. This CDR3 reads CASSIGHYNEQFF. In DNA, the CDR3 is TGTGCCAGTAGTATCGGGCATTACAATGAGCAGTTCTTC.

There are a few counts of this clone. The chain joins TRBV19 to TRBJ1-4; D gene uncertain. This CDR3 contains 14 residues. Trimming took 3 bases from V and 4 from J, leaving 9 bases between them. Germline CDR1 is LNHDA and CDR2 is SQIVND (reference sequence). Here the CDR3 reads CASSIGRLNEKLFF. CDR3 sequence (DNA): TGTGCCAGTAGTATCGGACGGCTTAATGAAAAACTGTTTTTT.

V and J are TRBV7-9 and TRBJ1-2; D is ambiguous. Germline V CDR1 and CDR2: SEHNR, FQNEAQ (reference sequence). The CDR3 covers 15 residues. The germline V and J ends were trimmed by 2 bases and 0 bases, with 10 bases remaining between them. CDR3 sequence (DNA): TGTGCCAGCAGCTTATGGGAGGGTACTAACTATGGCTACACCTTC. It encodes CASSLWEGTNYGYTF.

V usage is TRBV7-2 and J usage is TRBJ2-5; perhaps D is TRBD1 or TRBD2 (5 bases each). This CDR3 is 15 amino acids long. Trimming left V 4 bases short and J 0 bases short, with 12 bases between. Germline lookup yields CDR1 SGHTA and CDR2 FQGNSA. The CDR3 region is CASSSKTGHQETQYF. The CDR3 bases are TGTGCCAGCAGCTCCAAGACGGGACACCAAGAGACCCAGTACTTC.

The chain employs TRBV15 and TRBJ2-3; D uncertain. Germline CDR1 LNHNV, CDR2 YYDKDF (reference sequence). This CDR3 comprises 11 residues. The V end lost 5 bases, the J end lost 5 bases, and 5 bases lay between the germline ends. The CDR3 DNA follows: TGTGCCACCAGCTTTTTAGATACGCAGTATTTT. Protein sequence: CATSFLDTQYF. The whole variable domain, filled in from reference TRBV15 and TRBJ2-3, reads DAMVIQNPRYQVTQFGKPVTLSCSQTLNHNVMYWYQQKSSQAPKLLFHYYDKDFNNEADTPDNFQSRRPNTSFCFLDIRSPGLGDTAMYLCATSFLDTQYFGPGTRLTVL.

CDR3 DNA: TGCGCCAGCAGGGTAGCGGGAGGAGTGGGCGGGGAGCTGTTTTTT. As protein: CASRVAGGVGGELFF. The genes are TRBV10-2 and TRBJ2-2, with TRBD2 matching over 10 bases. V shed 6 bases and J 7 bases; nucleotides not matched to a gene: 8. The germline gives CDR1 WSHSY, CDR2 SAAADI. The CDR3 has 15 residues.

The CDR3 DNA is TGCGCCAGCAGCCGAATCGGGACAGGCCAGAATGAGCAGTTCTTC. Encoded protein: CASSRIGTGQNEQFF. The chain recombines TRBV5-1 with TRBJ2-1; 8 bases fit TRBD1. Germline V CDR1 and CDR2: SGHRS, YFSETQ. CDR3 size: 15 residues. The V and J ends lost 4 bases and 7 bases, in that order; junction bases with no gene match: 10.

V and J are TRBV29-1 and TRBJ2-5; D remains ambiguous. The CDR3 runs to 13 residues. Between the trimmed V and J ends, which lost 4 bases and 2 bases, there was a span of 11 bases. CDR1 and CDR2 from the germline V gene are SQVTM and ANQGSEA. The CDR3 here is CSVGLSVQETQYF. The CDR3 DNA reads as TGCAGCGTTGGCCTTTCGGTACAAGAGACCCAGTACTTC.

This chain joins TRBV3-1 (or the pseudogene TRBV3-2) and TRBJ2-1, with 10 bases identical to TRBD2. The V and J ends lost 5 bases and 4 bases, in that order; junction bases with no gene match: 8. Germline-derived CDR1 and CDR2 are LGHDT and YNNKEL (reference sequence). This CDR3 comprises 16 residues. The CDR3 DNA follows: TGTGCCAGCAGCGCAAGGCTAGCGGGGGTTTACAATGAGCAGTTCTTC. Residues: CASSARLAGVYNEQFF.

This chain links TRBV19 with TRBJ1-1; D gene unclear. Germline V gene sequence: CDR1 LNHDA, CDR2 SQIVND (reference sequence). V was pared by 10 bases and J by 0 bases, with 15 bases between. CDR3 length equals 14 residues. The CDR3 DNA is TGTGCCACGCGAGACTGGCAGCTGAACACTGAAGCTTTCTTT. Its translation: CATRDWQLNTEAFF.

The chain is built from TRBV7-8 and TRBJ2-6; 7 bases map to TRBD1. Germline CDR1 is SGHVS and CDR2 is FQNEAQ. The length of the CDR3 is 16 residues. With V trimmed by 8 bases and J by 3 bases, 10 bases remained unmatched. CDR3 coding DNA: TGTGCCAGCGGGCAGGGGGTTCCGGTTGGGGCCAACGTCCTGACTTTC. Encoded protein: CASGQGVPVGANVLTF.

The chain combines TRBV7-9 with TRBJ2-7; the D call may be TRBD1 or TRBD2 (6 bases each). Germline lookup yields CDR1 SEHNR and CDR2 FQNEAQ (reference sequence). This CDR3 has 14 amino acids. With 5 bases removed from V and 3 bases from J, the gap between germline ends came to 14 bases. CDR3: CASSPSRGLYEQYF. CDR3 DNA sequence: TGTGCCAGCAGCCCCAGTCGGGGGCTCTACGAGCAGTACTTC.

The rearrangement joins TRBV10-3 to TRBJ2-1; 14 nucleotides agree with TRBD2. Trimming at V came to 0 bases and at J to 0 bases, leaving 7 bases not matched to a gene. Germline-derived CDR1 and CDR2 are ENHRY and SYGVKD. The CDR3 has 20 residues. CDR3 nucleotide sequence: TGTGCCATCAGTGAGTCAGGGGGACTAGCGGGAGCCCCCTCCTACAATGAGCAGTTCTTC. Translation: CAISESGGLAGAPSYNEQFF.

The chain links TRBV28 to TRBJ2-3; a weak D match, TRBD2 (6 bases). The CDR3 has 16 amino acids. The germline V and J ends were trimmed by 2 bases and 5 bases, with 17 bases remaining between them. Germline assignment: CDR1 MDHEN and CDR2 SYDVKM. The CDR3 spells CASSLSRAGSGDTQYF. DNA of the CDR3: TGTGCCAGCAGTTTAAGTAGGGCGGGATCAGGAGATACGCAGTATTTT.

This clone has only a few counts. The rearrangement uses TRBV4-1 and TRBJ1-6, with D unclear. Trimming removed 1 base from V and 10 bases from J, with 11 bases in between. Germline values: CDR1 MGHRA, CDR2 YSYEKL. The CDR3 has 14 residues. For the CDR3, the DNA is TGCGCCAGCAGCCAAGCACCCCGGAAATCACCCCTCCACTTT. Protein sequence: CASSQAPRKSPLHF.

The rearrangement joins TRBV12-3 or TRBV12-4 to TRBJ1-1, with D unresolved. The ends were cut back, 4 bases at V and 6 bases at J, with 9 bases in the middle. The CDR3 totals 12 residues. CDR3 amino acids: CASSSPGAEAFF. The DNA of the CDR3 is TGTGCCAGCAGTTCCCCCGGGGCTGAAGCTTTCTTT.

The rearrangement links TRBV2 to TRBJ2-7; D tentatively fits TRBD1 or TRBD2 (5 bases each). Germline loops: CDR1 SNHLY, CDR2 FYNNEI. The CDR3 has 12 residues. V was trimmed by 8 bases and J by 0 bases, leaving 8 bases between them. CDR3 nucleotide sequence: TGTGCCAGCGGGACCCCCTCCTACGAGCAGTACTTC. It is translated as CASGTPSYEQYF. Variable domain in full (rest from reference TRBV2 and TRBJ2-7): EPEVTQTPSHQVTQMGQEVILRCVPISNHLYFYWYRQILGQKVEFLVSFYNNEISEKSEIFDDQFSVERPDGSNFTLKIRSTKLEDSAMYFCASGTPSYEQYFGPGTRLTVT.

The V call is TRBV30, the J call TRBJ2-7; 10 bases are shared with TRBD1. Trimming at V came to 0 bases and at J to 2 bases, leaving 4 bases not matched to a gene. In germline, CDR1 is GTSNPN, CDR2 SVGIG (reference sequence). The CDR3 has 15 residues. The CDR3, as DNA: TGTGCCTGGAGTGTTCCGGGACAGGGGACCTACGAGCAGTACTTC. Protein sequence: CAWSVPGQGTYEQYF. The full variable domain, its missing parts supplied by reference TRBV30 and TRBJ2-7, is SQTIHQWPATLVQPVGSPLSLECTVEGTSNPNLYWYRQAAGRGLQLLFYSVGIGQISSEVPQNLSASRPQDRQFILSSKKLLLSDSGFYLCAWSVPGQGTYEQYFGPGTRLTVT.

This chain joins TRBV11-2 and TRBJ2-1, with D tentatively TRBD2 (5 bases). This CDR3 has 14 residues. Germline values: CDR1 SGHAT, CDR2 FQNNGV. V was pared by 10 bases and J by 4 bases, with 17 bases between. CDR3 DNA sequence: TGTGCCACTAAGTACGGGAACCCATACAATGAGCAGTTCTTC. Translated: CATKYGNPYNEQFF. Supplemented by reference TRBV11-2 and TRBJ2-1, the full variable domain reads EAGVAQSPRYKIIEKRQSVAFWCNPISGHATLYWYQQILGQGPKLLIQFQNNGVVDDSQLPKDRFSAERLKGVDSTLKIQPAKLEDSAVYLCATKYGNPYNEQFFGPGTRLTVL.

The rearrangement links TRBV28 to TRBJ1-2, with TRBD1 matching 9 bases. The trim removed 3 bases at V and 0 bases at J, leaving 8 bases unmatched. Germline values: CDR1 MDHEN, CDR2 SYDVKM. This CDR3 has 17 residues. In DNA, the CDR3 is TGTGCCAGCAGTTTTTTAGGACAGGGGTTAACTAACTATGGCTACACCTTC. The encoded protein is CASSFLGQGLTNYGYTF.